The 19 T cell receptor beta chains below were found in one sample sequenced in a study of T cell responses to AZD1222 COVID-19 vaccine (dated by TCRdb to the early 2020s). Library prep was done by the immunoSEQ multiplex PCR assay. TCRdb holds this immuneACCESS table with in-frame rearrangements only. Some clones are missing; in checked studies, unresolved V genes explain under half, and the rest has no known cause. In all, the sample holds some 200,000 clones, and roughly 93% of those were seen once. Clones ranked in the top ten supply 0.99% of the sample. This sample's time point label indicates: baseline before first vaccination. The sequences come from peripheral blood, collected on day 0 of AZD1222 vaccination. These receptors came from an adult in good health.

V and J are TRBV20-1 and TRBJ1-4; perhaps TRBD1 as D (5 bases). V dropped 3 bases and J dropped 0 bases, with 8 bases sitting between them. The CDR3 runs 14 residues. Germline values: CDR1 DFQATT, CDR2 SNEGSKA (reference sequence). CDR3 loop: CSASRGATNEKLFF. DNA for the CDR3: TGCAGTGCTAGTAGGGGAGCAACTAATGAAAAACTGTTTTTT.

The rearrangement joins TRBV7-2 to TRBJ2-1, with TRBD2 matching 7 bases. The CDR3 runs 15 residues. After removal of 1 base from V and 1 base from J, the junction contained 1 base not matched to a gene. In germline, CDR1 is SGHTA, CDR2 FQGNSA. This CDR3 reads CASSLVGGSYNEQFF. CDR3 DNA: TGTGCCAGCAGCTTAGTGGGGGGGTCCTACAATGAGCAGTTCTTC.

The V call is TRBV3-1 (or the pseudogene TRBV3-2), the J call TRBJ1-4; tentative D call: TRBD1 (5 bases). Between the trimmed V and J ends, which lost 6 bases and 7 bases, there was a span of 12 bases. Germline assignment: CDR1 LGHDT and CDR2 YNNKEL (reference sequence). The length of the CDR3 is 13 residues. The CDR3 sequence: CASRQNGGEKLFF. CDR3 sequence (DNA): TGTGCCAGCAGACAAAATGGGGGTGAAAAACTGTTTTTT.

J is TRBJ2-7 and V is TRBV5-6; D assignment may be TRBD1 or TRBD2 (6 bases each). The germline gives CDR1 SGHDT, CDR2 YYEEEE. V shed 0 bases and J shed 2 bases, with 12 bases lying between them. The CDR3 covers 15 residues. CDR3: CASSLVGGYPYEQYF. The CDR3 DNA sequence: TGTGCCAGCAGCTTGGTAGGGGGGTACCCCTACGAGCAGTACTTC. Full variable domain (remainder filled in from reference TRBV5-6 and TRBJ2-7): DAGVTQSPTHLIKTRGQQVTLRCSPKSGHDTVSWYQQALGQGPQFIFQYYEEEERQRGNFPDRFSGHQFPNYSSELNVNALLLGDSALYLCASSLVGGYPYEQYFGPGTRLTVT.

Here the CDR3 DNA reads TGCAGCGTCCGCCGTGTGGCGAGAAATTACAATGAGCAGTTCTTC. Its protein product is CSVRRVARNYNEQFF. V is TRBV29-1 and J is TRBJ2-1, with D hard to call. Germline V gives CDR1 SQVTM, CDR2 ANQGSEA. This CDR3 spans 15 amino acids. Trimming left V 6 bases short and J 4 bases short, with 19 bases between.

J is TRBJ2-1 and V is TRBV7-8; D remains ambiguous. This CDR3 comprises 12 residues. V shed 5 bases and J shed 9 bases, with 11 bases lying between them. The germline V gene has CDR1 SGHVS and CDR2 FQNEAQ. The CDR3 bases are TGTGCCAGCAGCCCTCTATGGGCTGAGCAGTTCTTC. This gives the protein CASSPLWAEQFF.

The rearrangement joins TRBV5-6 to TRBJ2-3; TRBD2 agrees at 10 bases. The germline gives CDR1 SGHDT, CDR2 YYEEEE. Unmatched junction bases numbered 4, after V lost 1 base and J lost 2 bases. The CDR3 runs 16 residues. The CDR3 DNA is TGTGCCAGCAGCTTGAGGCTAGCGGGGGACACAGATACGCAGTATTTT. Translation: CASSLRLAGDTDTQYF.

The rearrangement links TRBV5-1 to TRBJ1-4; D unresolved. The CDR3 spans 13 residues. The V and J ends lost 7 bases and 5 bases respectively, with 12 bases between them. Germline V gene data show CDR1 as SGHRS and CDR2 as YFSETQ. The CDR3 is CASRPFPNEKLFF. The CDR3 DNA reads as TGCGCCAGCCGCCCCTTCCCGAATGAAAAACTGTTTTTT.

This clone was counted between two and nine times. CDR3 bases: TGTGCCAGCAGCTCCCGATCGACTAGCGGGGAACTAGATACGCAGTATTTT. Its translation is CASSSRSTSGELDTQYF. V is TRBV7-9 and J is TRBJ2-3, with 11 bases fitting TRBD2. This CDR3 region has 17 residues. The V gene end was trimmed by 4 bases and the J gene end by 5 bases; junction bases not matched to a gene: 11. Germline V gene sequence: CDR1 SEHNR, CDR2 FQNEAQ (reference sequence).

The chain employs TRBV28 and TRBJ2-1; D remains unclear. V shed 1 base and J shed 0 bases, with 1 base lying between them. Germline V lookup: CDR1 MDHEN, CDR2 SYDVKM. This CDR3 has 13 residues. In DNA form, the CDR3 reads TGTGCCAGCAGTTTATCCTCCTACAATGAGCAGTTCTTC. Translating it yields CASSLSSYNEQFF. Combining the CDR3 with reference TRBV28 and TRBJ2-1 gives the whole variable domain DVKVTQSSRYLVKRTGEKVFLECVQDMDHENMFWYRQDPGLGLRLIYFSYDVKMKEKGDIPEGYSVSREKKERFSLILESASTNQTSMYLCASSLSSYNEQFFGPGTRLTVL.

The chain combines TRBV3-1 (or the pseudogene TRBV3-2) with TRBJ2-7, with a tentative D call TRBD2 (5 bases). The germline V gene encodes CDR1 LGHDT and CDR2 YNNKEL (reference sequence). The CDR3 has 13 residues. Trimming pared 6 bases from V and 2 bases from J, leaving 11 bases between. For the CDR3, the DNA is TGTGCCAGCAGTCGGACTCGGACCTACGAGCAGTACTTC. Encoded protein: CASSRTRTYEQYF.

The chain has TRBV27 and TRBJ2-5, with TRBD1 matching 9 bases. V was clipped by 6 bases and J by 5 bases; unmatched bases: 10. This CDR3 has 15 residues. Germline V gives CDR1 MNHEY, CDR2 SMNVEV (reference sequence). CDR3 DNA sequence: TGTGCCAGCAGCTCGGTGACAGGGGGGCGGGAGACCCAGTACTTC. It encodes CASSSVTGGRETQYF.

This chain links TRBV6-2 or TRBV6-3 with TRBJ1-2, with unresolved D. Trimming cost V 1 base and J 0 bases, with 18 bases left between them. There are 18 residues in the CDR3. Germline-derived CDR1 and CDR2 are MNHEY and SVGEGT. Here the CDR3 reads CASSYYPWTVESNYGYTF. The CDR3 nucleotides are TGTGCCAGCAGTTACTACCCGTGGACGGTAGAATCTAACTATGGCTACACCTTC.

This chain joins TRBV11-2 and TRBJ2-7, with D perhaps TRBD1 (5 bases). CDR1 and CDR2 (germline): SGHAT, FQNNGV. The V end lost 1 base, the J end lost 3 bases, and 10 bases lay between the germline ends. The CDR3 is made up of 14 amino acids. The CDR3 reads CASSLGQGLYEQYF. The CDR3 DNA reads as TGTGCCAGCAGCTTAGGGCAGGGCCTCTACGAGCAGTACTTC. Variable domain in full (rest from reference TRBV11-2 and TRBJ2-7): EAGVAQSPRYKIIEKRQSVAFWCNPISGHATLYWYQQILGQGPKLLIQFQNNGVVDDSQLPKDRFSAERLKGVDSTLKIQPAKLEDSAVYLCASSLGQGLYEQYFGPGTRLTVT.

The chain joins TRBV7-3 to TRBJ2-7; no reliable D call. This CDR3 contains 15 residues. V shed 3 bases and J shed 2 bases, with 14 bases lying between them. The germline V gene has CDR1 SGHTA and CDR2 FQGTGA. CDR3 in DNA: TGTGCCAGCAGCTTGGGTCAGATCCCCGCCTACGAGCAGTACTTC. It translates to CASSLGQIPAYEQYF.

The V call is TRBV7-9, the J call TRBJ2-7; a possible D gene is TRBD2 (6 bases). This CDR3 is built from 15 residues. V gave up 5 bases and J gave up 5 bases, with 19 bases separating them. The germline V gene encodes CDR1 SEHNR and CDR2 FQNEAQ (reference sequence). The CDR3 nucleotides read TGTGCCAGCAGCAAATTGAGGGCGGGGAACCACGAGCAGTACTTC. Its protein product is CASSKLRAGNHEQYF.

The chain couples TRBV2 to TRBJ1-5; D is ambiguous. This CDR3 is built from 18 residues. Germline CDR1 SNHLY, CDR2 FYNNEI. The V end lost 3 bases, the J end lost 0 bases, and 18 bases lay between the germline ends. This CDR3 is CASSDPLTGSNSNQPQHF. Here the CDR3 DNA reads TGTGCCAGCAGTGACCCCCTAACGGGCTCTAATAGCAATCAGCCCCAGCATTTT.

CDR3 loop: CASSLGSGATYEQYF. CDR3 in DNA: TGTGCCAGCAGCTTGGGGAGTGGGGCTACCTACGAGCAGTACTTC. The genes are TRBV7-9 and TRBJ2-7; the D gene could be TRBD1 or TRBD2 (5 bases each). The germline V gene encodes CDR1 SEHNR and CDR2 FQNEAQ (reference sequence). The V gene lost 3 bases and the J gene lost 2 bases, with 14 bases spanning the gap. The CDR3 spans 15 residues. Combining the CDR3 with reference TRBV7-9 and TRBJ2-7 gives the whole variable domain DTGVSQNPRHKITKRGQNVTFRCDPISEHNRLYWYRQTLGQGPEFLTYFQNEAQLEKSRLLSDRFSAERPKGSFSTLEIQRTEQGDSAMYLCASSLGSGATYEQYFGPGTRLTVT.

The chain uses TRBV7-9 and TRBJ1-2; D unresolved. The CDR3 is 14 residues long. Trimming took off 0 bases at V and 4 bases at J, with 9 bases between the two ends. The germline gives CDR1 SEHNR, CDR2 FQNEAQ (reference sequence). DNA of the CDR3: TGTGCCAGCAGCTTAGCTTTGGCCTCCTATGGCTACACCTTC. It is translated as CASSLALASYGYTF.